One T cell receptor (beta chain) is described in this entry. The target antigen is unknown. The data stem from a study of Tregs in tolerant kidney transplant recipients. General study findings and limits: Findings come from small patient numbers and require larger validation. This study did not directly address biological reproducibility.

The nonmyeloablative bone marrow transplants came from related graft donors, with transient mixed chimerism. TCRdb keeps only in-frame clones here, not all; method: immunoSEQ multiplex PCR. Here the sample spans 90,000 or so clones, 90% to 95% being singletons. Germline V CDR1 and CDR2: SGHRS, YFSETQ. V lost 0 bases and J 2 bases, leaving 8 bases between the germline ends. This CDR3 is built from 14 residues. The chain joins TRBV5-1 to TRBJ1-2; D gene uncertain. The sequence came from a human patient who received a combined kidney and bone marrow transplant. Some T cells could come from the graft donor. The source was CD4+ T cells from blood (PBMCs), collected 12 months after the transplant. The CDR3 region is CASSLVPGNYGYTF. In DNA, the CDR3 is TGCGCCAGCAGCTTGGTACCCGGGAACTATGGCTACACCTTC.